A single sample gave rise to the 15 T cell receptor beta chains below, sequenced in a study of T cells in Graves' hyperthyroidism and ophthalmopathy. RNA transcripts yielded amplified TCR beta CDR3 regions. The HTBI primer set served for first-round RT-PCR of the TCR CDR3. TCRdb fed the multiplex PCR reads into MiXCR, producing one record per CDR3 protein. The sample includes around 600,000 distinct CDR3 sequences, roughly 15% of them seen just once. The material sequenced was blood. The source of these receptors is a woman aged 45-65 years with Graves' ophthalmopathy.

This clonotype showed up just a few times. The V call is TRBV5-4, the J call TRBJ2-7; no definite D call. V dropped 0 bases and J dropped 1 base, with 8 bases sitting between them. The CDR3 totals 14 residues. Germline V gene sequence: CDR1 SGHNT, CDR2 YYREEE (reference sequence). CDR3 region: CASSLAVGSYEQYF. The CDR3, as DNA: TGTGCCAGCAGCTTGGCCGTCGGTTCCTACGAGCAGTACTTC.

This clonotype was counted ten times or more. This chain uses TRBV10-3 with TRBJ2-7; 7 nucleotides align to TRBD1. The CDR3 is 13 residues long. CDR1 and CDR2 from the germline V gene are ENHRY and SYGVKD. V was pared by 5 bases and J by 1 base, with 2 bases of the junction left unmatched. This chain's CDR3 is CAISWDRSYEQYF. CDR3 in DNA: TGTGCCATCAGTTGGGACAGATCCTACGAGCAGTACTTC.

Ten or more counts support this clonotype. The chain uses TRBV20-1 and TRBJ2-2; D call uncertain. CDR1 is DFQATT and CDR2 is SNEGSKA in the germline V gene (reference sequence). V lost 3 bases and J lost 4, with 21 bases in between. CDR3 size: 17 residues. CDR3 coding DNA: TGCAGTGCTAGTCCCCAACCTATCTTACGGGCCACCGGGGAGCTGTTTTTT. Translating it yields CSASPQPILRATGELFF.

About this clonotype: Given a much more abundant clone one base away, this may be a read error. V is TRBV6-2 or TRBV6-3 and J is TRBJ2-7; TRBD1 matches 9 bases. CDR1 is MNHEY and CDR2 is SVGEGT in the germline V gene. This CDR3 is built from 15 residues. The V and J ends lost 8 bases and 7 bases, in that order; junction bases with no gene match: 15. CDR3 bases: TGTGCCAGCGGAGATCGGGACAGGGAGAAAGTAGAGCAGTACTTC. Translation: CASGDRDREKVEQYF.

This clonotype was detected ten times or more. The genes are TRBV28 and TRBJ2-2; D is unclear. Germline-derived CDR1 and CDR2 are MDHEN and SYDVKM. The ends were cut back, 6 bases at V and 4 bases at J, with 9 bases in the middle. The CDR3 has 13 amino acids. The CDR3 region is CASSPLSTGELFF. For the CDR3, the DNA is TGTGCCAGCAGCCCCCTTAGCACCGGGGAGCTGTTTTTT.

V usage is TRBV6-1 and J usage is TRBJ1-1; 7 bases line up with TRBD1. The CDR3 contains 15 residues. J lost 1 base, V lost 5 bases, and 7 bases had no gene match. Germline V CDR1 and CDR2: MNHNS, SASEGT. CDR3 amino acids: CASSPRRTGNTEAFF. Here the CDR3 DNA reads TGTGCCAGCAGTCCACGTCGGACAGGGAACACTGAAGCTTTCTTT.

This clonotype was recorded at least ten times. CDR3 bases: TGCAGCGTTGGGGGGGCCCTAAGGGGGTCCGGAGATACGCAGTATTTT. Residues: CSVGGALRGSGDTQYF. This chain uses TRBV29-1 with TRBJ2-3; D possibly uses TRBD1 or TRBD2 (6 bases each). CDR1 and CDR2 from the germline V gene are SQVTM and ANQGSEA. Trimming left V 4 bases short and J 5 bases short, with 22 bases between. The CDR3 is 16 amino acids.

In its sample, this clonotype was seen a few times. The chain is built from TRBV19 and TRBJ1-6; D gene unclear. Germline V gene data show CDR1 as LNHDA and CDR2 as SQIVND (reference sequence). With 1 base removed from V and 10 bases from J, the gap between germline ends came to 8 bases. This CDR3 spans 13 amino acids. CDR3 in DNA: TGTGCCAGTAGTATAGTTGGCGAATCACCCCTCCACTTT. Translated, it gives CASSIVGESPLHF. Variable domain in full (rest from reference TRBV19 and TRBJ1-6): DGGITQSPKYLFRKEGQNVTLSCEQNLNHDAMYWYRQDPGQGLRLIYYSQIVNDFQKGDIAEGYSVSREKKESFPLTVTSAQKNPTAFYLCASSIVGESPLHFGNGTRLTVT.

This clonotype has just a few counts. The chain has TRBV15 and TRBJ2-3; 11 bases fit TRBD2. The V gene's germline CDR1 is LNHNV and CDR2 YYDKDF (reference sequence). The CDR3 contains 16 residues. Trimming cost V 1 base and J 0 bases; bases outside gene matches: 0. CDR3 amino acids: CATSRGTSGSTDTQYF. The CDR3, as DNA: TGTGCCACCAGCAGAGGGACTAGCGGGAGCACAGATACGCAGTATTTT.

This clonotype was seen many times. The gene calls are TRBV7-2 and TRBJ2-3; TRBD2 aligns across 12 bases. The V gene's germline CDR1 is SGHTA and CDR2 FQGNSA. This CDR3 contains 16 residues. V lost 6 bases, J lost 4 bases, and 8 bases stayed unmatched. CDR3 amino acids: CASRNRLAGVADTQYF. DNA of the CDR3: TGTGCCAGCAGGAATAGACTAGCGGGAGTTGCAGATACGCAGTATTTT. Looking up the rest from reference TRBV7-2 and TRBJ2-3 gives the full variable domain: GAGVSQSPSNKVTEKGKDVELRCDPISGHTALYWYRQSLGQGLEFLIYFQGNSAPDKSGLPSDRFSAERTGGSVSTLTIQRTQQEDSAVYLCASRNRLAGVADTQYFGPGTRLTVL.

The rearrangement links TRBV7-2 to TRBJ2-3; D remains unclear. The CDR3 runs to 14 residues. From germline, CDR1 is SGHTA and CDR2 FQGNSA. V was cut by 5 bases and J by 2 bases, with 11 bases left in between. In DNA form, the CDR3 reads TGTGCCAGCAGCCTAAAGGCCTCCACAGATACGCAGTATTTT. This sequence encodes CASSLKASTDTQYF.

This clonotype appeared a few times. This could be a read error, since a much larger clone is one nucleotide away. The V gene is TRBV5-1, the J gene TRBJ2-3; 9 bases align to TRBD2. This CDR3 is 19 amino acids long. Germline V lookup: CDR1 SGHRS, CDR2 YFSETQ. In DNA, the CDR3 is TGCGCCAGCAGCTTGTGGTCGGTTTTGGTAGCGGGAGACACAGGTACGCAGTATTTT. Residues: CASSLWSVLVAGDTGTQYF.

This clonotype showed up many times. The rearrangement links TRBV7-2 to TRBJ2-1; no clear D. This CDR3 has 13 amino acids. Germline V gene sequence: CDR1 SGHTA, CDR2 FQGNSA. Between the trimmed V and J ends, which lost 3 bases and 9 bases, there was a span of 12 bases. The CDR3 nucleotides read TGTGCCAGCAGCTTTTCTCCCCTCGGTGAGCAGTTCTTC. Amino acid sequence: CASSFSPLGEQFF.

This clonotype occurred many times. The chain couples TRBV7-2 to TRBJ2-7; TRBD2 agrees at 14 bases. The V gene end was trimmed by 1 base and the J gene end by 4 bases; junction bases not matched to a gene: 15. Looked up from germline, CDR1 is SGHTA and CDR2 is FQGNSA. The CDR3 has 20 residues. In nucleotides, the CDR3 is TGTGCCAGCAGCTTAGGCAGGACCCCGGGACTAGCGGGAGTGGGTTACGAGCAGTACTTC. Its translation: CASSLGRTPGLAGVGYEQYF.

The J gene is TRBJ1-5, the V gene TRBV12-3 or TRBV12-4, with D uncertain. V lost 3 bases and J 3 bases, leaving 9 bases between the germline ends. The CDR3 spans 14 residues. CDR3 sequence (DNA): TGTGCCAGCAGTTTCAGACCTTTCAATCAGCCCCAGCATTTT. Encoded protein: CASSFRPFNQPQHF.